Listed below are T cell receptor beta chains from one sample, sequenced in a study of spatial heterogeneity in lung cancer. TCRdb itself ran the 5' RACE reads through MiXCR, one entry per CDR3 protein. Among about 42,000 distinct CDR3 sequences listed, approximately 6.3% were seen once. This material consisted of PBMCs, taken at surgery. The origin of the receptors is a female donor with early-stage non-small cell lung cancer. CDR3s include the opening cysteine and the closing phenylalanine or tryptophan. D genes are given only for firm matches. Expanded clones are given a class, and other clones once, few, many or no size at all.

CDR3 length: 17; D gene: -; J gene: TRBJ1-1; V gene: TRBV9; clone size: many; CDR3 protein: CASSVVERLRGAREAFF; CDR3 DNA: TGTGCCAGCAGCGTAGTCGAAAGATTAAGGGGGGCCAGGGAAGCTTTCTTT
CDR3 length: 14; D gene: -; J gene: TRBJ2-5; V gene: TRBV9; clone size: few; CDR3 protein: CASSVMTEQETQYF; CDR3 DNA: TGTGCCAGCAGCGTCATGACGGAACAAGAGACCCAGTACTTC
CDR3 length: 14; D gene: -; J gene: TRBJ2-5; V gene: TRBV13; clone size: many; CDR3 protein: CASSLGLARETQYF; CDR3 DNA: TGTGCCAGCAGCTTAGGTCTAGCGCGGGAGACCCAGTACTTC
CDR3 length: 13; D gene: -; J gene: TRBJ1-3; V gene: TRBV4-2; clone size: -; CDR3 protein: CACSPDFGNTIYF; CDR3 DNA: TGTGCCTGCAGCCCAGACTTTGGAAACACCATATATTTT
CDR3 length: 17; D gene: TRBD2; J gene: TRBJ2-5; V gene: TRBV5-6; clone size: many; CDR3 protein: CASSLSLAGVRGETQYF; CDR3 DNA: TGTGCCAGCAGCTTGAGCCTAGCGGGGGTCCGGGGTGAGACCCAGTACTTC
CDR3 length: 13; D gene: -; J gene: TRBJ2-3; V gene: TRBV7-2; clone size: many; CDR3 protein: CASSSPSTDTQYF; CDR3 DNA: TGTGCCAGCAGCAGTCCTAGCACAGATACGCAGTATTTT
CDR3 length: 18; D gene: -; J gene: TRBJ2-1; V gene: TRBV10-2; clone size: many; CDR3 protein: CATEGTAGAPAPYNEQFF; CDR3 DNA: TGCGCCACAGAGGGGACGGCGGGGGCCCCGGCACCCTACAATGAGCAGTTCTTC
CDR3 length: 13; D gene: TRBD1; J gene: TRBJ2-1; V gene: TRBV7-2; clone size: -; CDR3 protein: CASGDRGWNEQFF; CDR3 DNA: TGTGCCAGCGGAGACAGGGGATGGAATGAGCAGTTCTTC
CDR3 length: 16; D gene: TRBD1; J gene: TRBJ1-2; V gene: TRBV6-2/TRBV6-3; clone size: many; CDR3 protein: CASSSTATGGSYGYTF; CDR3 DNA: TGTGCCAGCAGTTCCACCGCGACAGGGGGAAGCTATGGCTACACCTTC
CDR3 length: 15; D gene: -; J gene: TRBJ2-1; V gene: TRBV28; clone size: few; CDR3 protein: CASSLAGAARSEQFF; CDR3 DNA: TGTGCCAGCAGTTTAGCCGGGGCGGCGCGGAGTGAGCAGTTCTTC
CDR3 length: 15; D gene: -; J gene: TRBJ2-5; V gene: TRBV3-1; clone size: many; CDR3 protein: CASTPDKANRETQYF; CDR3 DNA: TGTGCCAGCACCCCCGATAAGGCCAACCGAGAGACCCAGTACTTC
CDR3 length: 15; D gene: -; J gene: TRBJ2-7; V gene: TRBV3-1; clone size: many; CDR3 protein: CASSQGRQASYEQYF; CDR3 DNA: TGTGCCAGCAGCCAGGGTCGACAGGCGTCCTACGAGCAGTACTTC
CDR3 length: 15; D gene: TRBD1; J gene: TRBJ2-7; V gene: TRBV15; clone size: -; CDR3 protein: CATSGQTQGIYEQYF; CDR3 DNA: TGTGCCACCAGCGGTCAAACACAGGGGATCTACGAGCAGTACTTC
CDR3 length: 15; D gene: -; J gene: TRBJ2-3; V gene: TRBV18; clone size: few; CDR3 protein: CASSPASQHTDTQYF; CDR3 DNA: TGTGCCAGCTCACCAGCGTCACAGCACACAGATACGCAGTATTTT
CDR3 length: 12; D gene: -; J gene: TRBJ1-5; V gene: TRBV14; clone size: many; CDR3 protein: CASSQDGLAQHF; CDR3 DNA: TGTGCCAGCAGCCAAGATGGGCTAGCCCAGCATTTT
CDR3 length: 12; D gene: -; J gene: TRBJ1-1; V gene: TRBV15; clone size: many; CDR3 protein: CATSRDNYEAFF; CDR3 DNA: TGTGCCACCAGCAGAGATAATTATGAAGCTTTCTTT
CDR3 length: 11; D gene: -; J gene: TRBJ2-5; V gene: TRBV2; clone size: -; CDR3 protein: CATGIQETQYF; CDR3 DNA: TGTGCTACAGGGATACAAGAGACCCAGTACTTC
CDR3 length: 12; D gene: -; J gene: TRBJ1-2; V gene: TRBV2; clone size: few; CDR3 protein: CASSSVFYGYTF; CDR3 DNA: TGTGCCAGCAGTTCAGTGTTCTATGGCTACACCTTC
CDR3 length: 16; D gene: -; J gene: TRBJ2-2; V gene: TRBV4-1; clone size: many; CDR3 protein: CASSPTGQGDTGELFF; CDR3 DNA: TGCGCCAGCAGCCCGACTGGGCAGGGTGACACCGGGGAGCTGTTTTTT
CDR3 length: 13; D gene: -; J gene: TRBJ2-7; V gene: TRBV20-1; clone size: many; CDR3 protein: CLPQLGVYNEQYF; CDR3 DNA: TGCCTCCCCCAACTAGGCGTATACAACGAGCAGTACTTC
CDR3 length: 14; D gene: TRBD1; J gene: TRBJ1-1; V gene: TRBV5-1; clone size: many; CDR3 protein: CASSSTGQRTEAFF; CDR3 DNA: TGCGCCAGCAGCTCGACAGGGCAGAGGACTGAAGCTTTCTTT
CDR3 length: 15; D gene: TRBD1; J gene: TRBJ2-7; V gene: TRBV6-1; clone size: many; CDR3 protein: CASSTRTGSSYEQYF; CDR3 DNA: TGTGCCAGCAGTACGAGGACAGGGAGCTCCTACGAGCAGTACTTC
CDR3 length: 16; D gene: TRBD1; J gene: TRBJ1-2; V gene: TRBV12-3/TRBV12-4; clone size: many; CDR3 protein: CASSAGTGVNRNGYTF; CDR3 DNA: TGTGCCAGCAGTGCCGGGACAGGCGTCAACCGGAATGGCTACACCTTC
CDR3 length: 14; D gene: -; J gene: TRBJ2-7; V gene: TRBV20-1; clone size: few; CDR3 protein: CSATPRTAPYEQYF; CDR3 DNA: TGCAGTGCTACCCCACGGACAGCTCCGTACGAGCAGTACTTC
CDR3 length: 16; D gene: TRBD2; J gene: TRBJ2-5; V gene: TRBV28; clone size: many; CDR3 protein: CANTRASGAIKETQYF; CDR3 DNA: TGTGCCAACACTAGGGCTAGCGGGGCAATTAAAGAGACCCAGTACTTC
CDR3 length: 13; D gene: -; J gene: TRBJ2-7; V gene: TRBV28; clone size: -; CDR3 protein: CASCKQVPYEQYF; CDR3 DNA: TGTGCCAGCTGTAAACAGGTGCCCTACGAGCAGTACTTC
CDR3 length: 16; D gene: TRBD2; J gene: TRBJ2-5; V gene: TRBV20-1; clone size: -; CDR3 protein: CSARGLAGAPPETQYF; CDR3 DNA: TGCAGTGCTAGAGGGCTAGCGGGGGCGCCGCCCGAGACCCAGTACTTC
CDR3 length: 16; D gene: -; J gene: TRBJ2-5; V gene: TRBV9; clone size: few; CDR3 protein: CASSPGLGAIQETQYF; CDR3 DNA: TGTGCCAGCAGCCCAGGGCTAGGGGCGATCCAAGAGACCCAGTACTTC
CDR3 length: 15; D gene: TRBD1; J gene: TRBJ1-2; V gene: TRBV11-2; clone size: -; CDR3 protein: CASSLGNDRAGGYTF; CDR3 DNA: TGTGCCAGCAGCTTAGGGAATGACAGGGCTGGAGGCTACACCTTC
CDR3 length: 13; D gene: -; J gene: TRBJ1-4; V gene: TRBV7-9; clone size: many; CDR3 protein: CASSLDINEKLFF; CDR3 DNA: TGTGCCAGCAGCTTAGACATTAATGAAAAACTGTTTTTT
CDR3 length: 17; D gene: -; J gene: TRBJ2-3; V gene: TRBV5-6; clone size: few; CDR3 protein: CASSPARGRASTDTQYF; CDR3 DNA: TGTGCCAGCAGCCCTGCCCGAGGCAGGGCCAGCACAGATACGCAGTATTTT
CDR3 length: 13; D gene: -; J gene: TRBJ1-5; V gene: TRBV7-8; clone size: once; CDR3 protein: CASSIGGNQPQHF; CDR3 DNA: TGTGCCAGCAGCATAGGGGGTAATCAGCCCCAGCATTTT
CDR3 length: 15; D gene: -; J gene: TRBJ2-7; V gene: TRBV7-6; clone size: -; CDR3 protein: CASSFGTGLTYEQYF; CDR3 DNA: TGTGCCAGCAGCTTTGGCACAGGGTTAACGTACGAGCAGTACTTC
CDR3 length: 12; D gene: -; J gene: TRBJ1-4; V gene: TRBV19; clone size: few; CDR3 protein: CASSIRNEKLFF; CDR3 DNA: TGTGCCAGTAGTATAAGGAATGAAAAACTGTTTTTT
CDR3 length: 14; D gene: -; J gene: TRBJ2-3; V gene: TRBV7-9; clone size: many; CDR3 protein: CASSLRQTTDTQYF; CDR3 DNA: TGTGCCAGCAGCTTGAGGCAGACCACAGATACGCAGTATTTT
CDR3 length: 16; D gene: -; J gene: TRBJ1-2; V gene: TRBV3-1; clone size: few; CDR3 protein: CASSQDRSLSPYGYTF; CDR3 DNA: TGTGCCAGCAGCCAAGATAGAAGTTTATCGCCCTATGGCTACACCTTC
CDR3 length: 18; D gene: TRBD2; J gene: TRBJ2-1; V gene: TRBV6-2/TRBV6-3; clone size: many; CDR3 protein: CASRSGGALDRSYNEQFF; CDR3 DNA: TGTGCCAGCCGTAGCGGGGGGGCTCTAGATCGCTCCTACAATGAGCAGTTCTTC
CDR3 length: 14; D gene: -; J gene: TRBJ2-3; V gene: TRBV29-1; clone size: many; CDR3 protein: CSAGTLLNTDTQYF; CDR3 DNA: TGCAGCGCTGGGACCCTCTTAAACACAGATACGCAGTATTTT
CDR3 length: 14; D gene: TRBD1; J gene: TRBJ2-7; V gene: TRBV11-2; clone size: few; CDR3 protein: CASSSGTGRYEQYF; CDR3 DNA: TGTGCCAGCAGCTCGGGGACAGGGCGATACGAGCAGTACTTC
CDR3 length: 14; D gene: -; J gene: TRBJ2-3; V gene: TRBV20-1; clone size: few; CDR3 protein: CSARKGGPTDTQYF; CDR3 DNA: TGCAGTGCCAGAAAGGGGGGCCCCACAGATACGCAGTATTTT
CDR3 length: 11; D gene: -; J gene: TRBJ2-7; V gene: TRBV20-1; clone size: -; CDR3 protein: CSARQGYEQYF; CDR3 DNA: TGCAGTGCTAGACAGGGATACGAGCAGTACTTC
CDR3 length: 15; D gene: -; J gene: TRBJ1-6; V gene: TRBV12-3/TRBV12-4; clone size: -; CDR3 protein: CASGWGGKGNSPLHF; CDR3 DNA: TGTGCCAGCGGCTGGGGGGGTAAAGGGAATTCACCCCTCCACTTT